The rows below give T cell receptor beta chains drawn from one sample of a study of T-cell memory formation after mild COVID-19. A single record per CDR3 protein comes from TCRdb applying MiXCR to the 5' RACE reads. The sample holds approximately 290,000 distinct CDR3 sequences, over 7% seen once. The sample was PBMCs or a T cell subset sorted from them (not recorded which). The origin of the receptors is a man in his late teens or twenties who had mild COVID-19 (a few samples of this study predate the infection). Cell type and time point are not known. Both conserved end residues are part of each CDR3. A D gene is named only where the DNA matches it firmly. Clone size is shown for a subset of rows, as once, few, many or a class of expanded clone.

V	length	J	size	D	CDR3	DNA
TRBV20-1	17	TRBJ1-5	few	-	CSARANRGLVSNQPQHF	TGCAGTGCTAGAGCAAATCGGGGGCTCGTAAGCAATCAGCCCCAGCATTTT
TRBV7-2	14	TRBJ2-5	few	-	CASSPRGRGETQYF	TGTGCCAGCAGTCCCCGGGGGCGGGGGGAGACCCAGTACTTC
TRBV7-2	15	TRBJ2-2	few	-	CASSPWGATTGELFF	TGTGCCAGCAGCCCGTGGGGGGCAACCACCGGGGAGCTGTTTTTT
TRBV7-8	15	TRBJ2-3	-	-	CASSLKSLATDTQYF	TGTGCCAGCAGCTTAAAAAGTCTAGCTACAGATACGCAGTATTTT
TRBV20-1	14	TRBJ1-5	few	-	CSARMGRRNQPQHF	TGCAGTGCTAGGATGGGCAGGCGGAATCAGCCCCAGCATTTT
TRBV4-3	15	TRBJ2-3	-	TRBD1	CASRSGTGGRDTQYF	TGCGCCAGCAGGTCCGGGACAGGGGGCCGAGATACGCAGTATTTT
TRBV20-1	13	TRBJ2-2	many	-	CSARGQPTGELFF	TGCAGTGCTAGAGGCCAGCCTACCGGGGAGCTGTTTTTT
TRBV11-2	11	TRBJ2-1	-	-	CASQGPNEQFF	TGTGCCAGCCAAGGGCCGAATGAGCAGTTCTTC
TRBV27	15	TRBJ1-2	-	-	CASSLQGDVNYGYTF	TGTGCCAGCAGTTTGCAGGGAGATGTGAACTATGGCTACACCTTC
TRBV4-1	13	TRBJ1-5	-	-	CASSRYVDQPQHF	TGCGCCAGCAGCCGCTACGTGGATCAGCCCCAGCATTTT
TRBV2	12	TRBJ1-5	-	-	CASNGGWQPQHF	TGTGCCAGCAATGGAGGATGGCAGCCCCAGCATTTT